This is a list of T cell receptor beta chains from one sample in a study of shared T cell receptors in the human thymus. Assay used: immunoSEQ multiplex PCR; TCRdb lists only in-frame clones, some missing. The table lists under 450,000 clones, 85% to 95% of them singletons. The sequencing input was thymocytes. The receptors come from a human donor. The CDR3 runs from the conserved cysteine through the conserved F or W. A D gene is named only where the DNA matches it firmly. Size values are once, few and many counts, or a class for expanded clones, and some rows have none.

J gene	D gene	V gene	clone size	CDR3 length	CDR3 DNA	CDR3 protein
TRBJ1-1	TRBD1	TRBV14	-	16	TGTGCCAGCAGCCAGACGCAGGGGGAATGGAACACTGAAGCTTTCTTT	CASSQTQGEWNTEAFF
TRBJ2-3	-	TRBV1	once	20	TGCACCAGCAGCCAAGAGTATAGGGCTGTTGGGACCGAGGTATTGTATACGCAGTATTTT	CTSSQEYRAVGTEVLYTQYF
TRBJ1-5	-	TRBV28	once	15	TGTGCCAGCAGTTTGCGCGAGGGGGGCAATCAGCCCCAGCATTTT	CASSLREGGNQPQHF
TRBJ2-1	TRBD2	TRBV6-8	-	18	TGTGCCAGCAGCCCGACAGGGACGGGACTAGCGGGAGTTAATGAGCAGTTCTTC	CASSPTGTGLAGVNEQFF
TRBJ1-5	-	TRBV6-1	-	15	TGTGCCAGCAGTGAGTGGTCAGGGGAAAATCAGCCCCAGCATTTT	CASSEWSGENQPQHF
TRBJ2-3	-	TRBV6-4	-	16	TGTGCCAGCAGAATTCGCAGGGTCCCGGGGGCAGATACGCAGTATTTT	CASRIRRVPGADTQYF
TRBJ2-7	-	TRBV27	-	12	TGTGCCAGCCAGGTGGGGGAACACGAGCAGTACTTC	CASQVGEHEQYF
TRBJ2-1	-	TRBV30	-	14	TGTGCCTGGAGGGCGGACGACCAGGACAATGAGCAGTTCTTC	CAWRADDQDNEQFF
TRBJ2-1	TRBD2	TRBV29-1	-	14	TGCAGCGTTGGTGCAGCGGGAGGGCCCAGTGAGCAGTTCTTC	CSVGAAGGPSEQFF
TRBJ2-7	TRBD2	TRBV6-1	-	17	TGTGCCAGCAGTGAAGTCCGGACGACTAGCGGGATAAGGGCGCAGTACTTC	CASSEVRTTSGIRAQYF
TRBJ2-3	TRBD2	TRBV2	-	18	TGTGCCAGCACCCCCGGGACTAGCGGGGGGGCTCGCACAGATACGCAGTATTTT	CASTPGTSGGARTDTQYF
TRBJ2-2	-	TRBV27	-	19	TGTGCCAGCAGTTCCCCCTGGGGGCTGGTAAACGCGAACACCGGGGAGCTGTTTTTT	CASSSPWGLVNANTGELFF
TRBJ2-1	-	TRBV2	-	16	TGTGCCAAAAGGGAGGTTGGGACAGATATCTACAATGAGCAGTTCTTC	CAKREVGTDIYNEQFF
TRBJ2-1	TRBD1	TRBV5-6	-	18	TGTGCCAGCAGTCCTACACCGGGACAGGAGCGGTCCTACAATGAGCAGTTCTTC	CASSPTPGQERSYNEQFF
TRBJ2-5	-	TRBV6-5	-	13	TGTGCCAGCAGTTACCGGTGGGAGGAGACCCAGTACTTC	CASSYRWEETQYF
TRBJ2-2	TRBD1	TRBV28	-	20	TGTGCCAGCAGGTTTTTGCGATCTCAGGGGACAGGTCCATCACCGGGGGAGCTGTTTTTT	CASRFLRSQGTGPSPGELFF
TRBJ2-7	TRBD2	TRBV5-1	-	13	TGCGCCAGCAGCTTCCGGACTAGTAGTGAGCAGTACTTC	CASSFRTSSEQYF
TRBJ1-3	-	TRBV11-2	-	16	TGTGCCAGCAGCCTCCCGGCCGATATCTCTGGAAACACCATATATTTT	CASSLPADISGNTIYF
TRBJ2-7	-	TRBV7-8	-	12	TGTGCCATCCCCAGGGGATCTGCGGGGCAGTACTTC	CAIPRGSAGQYF
TRBJ1-1	TRBD1	TRBV10-3	-	13	TGTGCCATCAGGACAGGGGTCAACACTGAAGCTTTCTTT	CAIRTGVNTEAFF
TRBJ2-1	TRBD2	TRBV11-1	-	17	TGTGCCAGCAGCACCGCGCTAGCGGGAGGGCAGGGCAATGAGCAGTTCTTC	CASSTALAGGQGNEQFF
TRBJ2-4	TRBD1	TRBV5-5	-	19	TGTGCCAGCAGCGACCCGGACAGGGACCAGGAGAGAGCCAAAAACATTCAGTACTTC	CASSDPDRDQERAKNIQYF
TRBJ2-2	-	TRBV11-3	-	16	TGTGCCAGCAGCTTAGAAGCTCCCACGGAAACCGGGGAGCTGTTTTTT	CASSLEAPTETGELFF
TRBJ2-3	-	TRBV15	-	14	TGTGCCACCAGCAGACATACTAGCACAGATACGCAGTATTTT	CATSRHTSTDTQYF
TRBJ2-3	TRBD2	TRBV4-3	-	19	TGCGCCAGCAGCCAAGATCGAAGCGGGAGTACCTCTAGCACAGATACGCAGTATTTT	CASSQDRSGSTSSTDTQYF
TRBJ2-5	TRBD1	TRBV7-3	few	18	TGTGCCAGCAGCTTGGAGGGGACAGGGGGTGCTGTAGTGGAGACCCAGTACTTC	CASSLEGTGGAVVETQYF
TRBJ1-1	-	TRBV5-1	-	17	TGCGCCAGCAGCTTGTCGGTATGGGGGGGCGCGAACACTGAAGCTTTCTTT	CASSLSVWGGANTEAFF
TRBJ2-4	-	TRBV4-2	-	16	TGTGCCAGCAGCCGCGTGGTAGACAAACAAAAAAACATTCAGTACTTC	CASSRVVDKQKNIQYF
TRBJ1-1	-	TRBV6-5	-	14	TGTGCCAGCAGTTCCAGGGTGAGAGGGACTGAAGCTTTCTTT	CASSSRVRGTEAFF
TRBJ2-1	-	TRBV2	-	17	TGTGCCAGCAGTGATTGGGCCCCGGCGGGTACCTACAATGAGCAGTTCTTC	CASSDWAPAGTYNEQFF
TRBJ2-7	-	TRBV27	-	12	TGTGCCAGCAGTTCTCGAATCTACGAGCAGTACTTC	CASSSRIYEQYF
TRBJ1-2	-	TRBV2	-	11	TGTGCCAGCAGCCTCCCCCCTGGCTACACCTTC	CASSLPPGYTF
TRBJ2-1	TRBD1	TRBV19	-	17	TGTGCCAGTAGTATAAACTCGGGACAGGCGTCCTACAATGAGCAGTTCTTC	CASSINSGQASYNEQFF
TRBJ2-7	-	TRBV4-3	-	15	TGCGCCAGCAGCCAAGATTCGAGGGCGACCTACGAGCAGTACTTC	CASSQDSRATYEQYF
TRBJ1-2	TRBD1	TRBV28	-	13	TGTGCCAGCAGTTTAGAGGGGGCGCGGGGCTACACCTTC	CASSLEGARGYTF
TRBJ2-3	-	TRBV19	once	13	TGTGCCAGTAGTCCCCGGGACACAGATACGCAGTATTTT	CASSPRDTDTQYF
TRBJ2-7	-	TRBV6-5	-	15	TGTGCCAGCAGTTACCGGCTAGCTAGCTCCTACGAGCAGTACTTC	CASSYRLASSYEQYF
TRBJ2-1	TRBD1	TRBV27	-	18	TGTGCCAGCAGTTTATCGATCGAAGGGACAGGGAGGGACAATGAGCAGTTCTTC	CASSLSIEGTGRDNEQFF
TRBJ1-2	TRBD1	TRBV10-1	few	10	TGCGCCAGGGACAGGGTTGGCTACACCTTC	CARDRVGYTF
TRBJ2-3	TRBD2	TRBV27	-	17	TGTGCCAGCAGTTTCCCGACTAGCGGGAGTTACACAGATACGCAGTATTTT	CASSFPTSGSYTDTQYF
TRBJ1-5	TRBD1	TRBV18	-	17	TGTGCCAGCTCACCCGTAGCGGGACAGAGAGGTTTTCAGCCCCAGCATTTT	CASSPVAGQRGFQPQHF
TRBJ1-1	TRBD1	TRBV10-3	few	14	TGTGCCGCCGCCTGGGACAGGACGAACACTGAAGCTTTCTTT	CAAAWDRTNTEAFF
TRBJ1-5	-	TRBV28	-	16	TGTGCCAGCAGTTTACTACAGGTGACGGGGTGTCAGCCCCAGCATTTT	CASSLLQVTGCQPQHF
TRBJ1-4	-	TRBV19	-	14	TGTGCCAGTACCTGTATATGGAGGGATGAAAAACTGTTTTTT	CASTCIWRDEKLFF
TRBJ1-1	TRBD1	TRBV7-9	-	13	TGTGCCAGCAGGACCACAGGGGGCACTGAAGCTTTCTTT	CASRTTGGTEAFF
TRBJ1-3	TRBD1	TRBV28	-	19	TGTGCCAGCAGCCACACAGAGGGACAGGGAAAGTCGGCTGGAAACACCATATATTTT	CASSHTEGQGKSAGNTIYF
TRBJ2-3	-	TRBV27	-	13	TGTGCCAGCAGTAACTATAGCACAGATACGCAGTATTTT	CASSNYSTDTQYF
TRBJ1-3	-	TRBV28	-	14	TGTGCCAGCAGTCACCGGGTCCCAGATACCACCATATATTTT	CASSHRVPDTTIYF
TRBJ2-1	-	TRBV30	-	10	TGTGCCTGGAGTGTACGAGAGCAGTTCTTC	CAWSVREQFF
TRBJ2-5	-	TRBV4-1	-	11	TGCGCCAGCAGCAACCAAGAGACCCAGTACTTC	CASSNQETQYF
TRBJ2-5	TRBD2	TRBV5-6	-	16	TGTGCCAGCAGCTCCGGACTAGCGGGAAGGGGAGAGACCCAGTACTTC	CASSSGLAGRGETQYF